Below are 10 T cell receptor beta chains sequenced from a single sample in a study of T-cell reconstitution after alpha-beta-depleted transplantation in children. A TCRbeta library incorporating unique molecular identifiers was prepared. TCRdb processed the PCR reads anew with MiXCR; each CDR3 protein has one entry. The sample has some 26,000 distinct CDR3 sequences; 15% to 20% are singletons. The sequences come from PBMCs, mostly from graft donor cells, collected 60 days after TCRalphabeta/CD19-depleted stem cell transplant. The receptors derive from a male patient aged 2-10 years who had a stem cell transplant for acute lymphoblastic leukemia, so the T cells may come from the graft donor.

This clonotype was counted a few times. V is TRBV6-9 and J is TRBJ1-2; no clear D. With 0 bases removed from V and 4 bases from J, the gap between germline ends came to 9 bases. Germline loops: CDR1 MNHGY, CDR2 SVAAGI. The CDR3 spans 14 residues. The CDR3 loop is CASSYSKNSYGYTF. The CDR3 DNA sequence: TGTGCCAGCAGTTATTCTAAAAACAGCTATGGCTACACCTTC.

This clonotype was observed many times. The chain has TRBV6-5 and TRBJ1-5, with 8 bases that match TRBD1. The CDR3 totals 14 residues. The junction had 4 bases not matched to a gene; V was cut back by 2 bases and J by 7 bases. From germline, CDR1 is MNHEY and CDR2 SVGAGI. This chain's CDR3 is CASSYGQGGQPQHF. CDR3 DNA sequence: TGTGCCAGCAGTTACGGACAGGGAGGCCAGCCCCAGCATTTT.

This clonotype was seen a few times. The J gene is TRBJ2-5, the V gene TRBV6-2 or TRBV6-3; the D is unclear. Trimming took off 4 bases at V and 5 bases at J, with 8 bases between the two ends. From germline, CDR1 is MNHEY and CDR2 SVGEGT. The CDR3 contains 12 residues. CDR3 DNA sequence: TGTGCCAGCAGTTCCGCGGTGGAGACCCAGTACTTC. Its translation: CASSSAVETQYF.

The chain carries TRBV7-8 and TRBJ1-1; D gene unclear. Trimming took off 5 bases at V and 10 bases at J, with 20 bases between the two ends. The CDR3 is made up of 14 amino acids. The germline V gene encodes CDR1 SGHVS and CDR2 FQNEAQ. This CDR3 reads CASSPILKDPGAFF. The CDR3 DNA reads as TGTGCCAGCAGCCCGATTTTAAAGGACCCGGGAGCTTTCTTT.

The CDR3 region has the DNA TGTGCCAGCAGCCAAGTCCGCACAGATACGCAGTATTTT. It encodes CASSQVRTDTQYF. V and J are TRBV4-2 and TRBJ2-3, with no clear D. The CDR3 spans 13 residues. The germline gives CDR1 LGHNA, CDR2 YNFKEQ. The ends were cut back, 1 base at V and 1 base at J, with 3 bases in the middle.

This clonotype was counted a few times. This chain uses TRBV6-1 with TRBJ1-3; D is unresolved. CDR3 length equals 15 residues. Germline CDR1 is MNHNS and CDR2 is SASEGT. The germline V and J ends were trimmed by 6 bases and 2 bases, with 14 bases remaining between them. This chain's CDR3 is CASSTPLGAGNTIYF. The CDR3 DNA sequence: TGTGCCAGCAGCACCCCGTTGGGCGCTGGAAACACCATATATTTT.

The CDR3 DNA follows: TGCGCCAGCAGCTTGAGGGGAGGCTCAGAGACCCAGTACTTC. It yields the protein CASSLRGGSETQYF. The chain is built from TRBV5-1 and TRBJ2-5; possible D gene TRBD2, 6 bases. The CDR3 spans 14 residues. The germline gives CDR1 SGHRS, CDR2 YFSETQ. Trimming cost V 1 base and J 4 bases, with 11 bases left between them.

The gene calls are TRBV29-1 and TRBJ2-5; 8 bases map to TRBD2. In germline, CDR1 is SQVTM, CDR2 ANQGSEA. CDR3 length: 13 amino acids. J gave up 3 bases and V 1 base, and 1 base lay outside the gene matches. Here the CDR3 DNA reads TGCAGCGTTGAAGGGGGACTAGAAGAGACCCAGTACTTC. Translated: CSVEGGLEETQYF.

This clonotype has a count of ten or more. The chain has TRBV6-1 and TRBJ2-1; 9 bases align to TRBD2. Germline V lookup: CDR1 MNHNS, CDR2 SASEGT. The CDR3 is made up of 16 amino acids. V was clipped by 6 bases and J by 7 bases; unmatched bases: 13. CDR3 nucleotides: TGTGCCAGCAGCGCTGGGTGGCTAGCGGGGTTAAATGAGCAGTTCTTC. It encodes CASSAGWLAGLNEQFF.

The chain employs TRBV6-5 and TRBJ1-1; the D gene is possibly TRBD1 (5 bases). V dropped 2 bases and J dropped 11 bases, with 6 bases sitting between them. CDR1 and CDR2 (germline): MNHEY, SVGAGI. This CDR3 region has 10 residues. CDR3 nucleotide sequence: TGTGCCAGCAGTTACGAGGGGGCTTTCTTT. The encoded protein is CASSYEGAFF.